What follows is one T cell receptor (beta chain) and its context. The sample holds many counts of this clonotype. The antigen it binds to is not known. Nothing much larger sits one base from this clone, and base qualities are not available. The sample comes from a study of T-cell reconstitution after alpha-beta-depleted transplantation in children listed by TCRdb under 2016. As for the study more broadly: Using TCR repertoire profiling, the study followed T-cell immune reconstitution in a quantitative way in children after TCRalphabeta/CD19-depleted allogeneic hematopoietic cell transplantation.

To prepare the library, PCR was applied. The sample was run on an Illumina HiSeq 2500. To normalize quantification of the TCRbeta repertoire, the TCR libraries were built with molecular barcoding that relied on unique molecular identifiers. The raw public data were reprocessed by TCRdb itself: fastp quality trimming at Q25, MiXCR clonotype calling, in-frame beta chains only. One record per CDR3 amino acid sequence lists the most common genes and DNA. Across this sample there are some 600,000 distinct CDR3 sequences, with 10% to 15% seen only once. Of the sample, approximately 2% is held by the ten largest clones. Findings and caveats that apply to the study as a whole: About two months after transplant, the apparently early recovery of alphabetaT-cell counts reportedly depended on just several hundred clones that had expanded rapidly and came from non-depleted graft cells. Over subsequent months, a decline in hyperexpanded clone frequencies was noted, and after one year, T-cell counts and TCRbeta diversity were mostly ascribed to newly produced T cells. In some patients, the high TCRbeta diversity seen at day 60 was put down to recipient T cells and intrathymic progenitors that had survived conditioning.

In light of the paper, this sample's treatment or condition label describes: allogeneic hematopoietic cell transplantation with graft depleted of TCRalphabeta T cells and CD19 B cells. TCRalphabeta/CD19-depleted allogeneic hematopoietic cell grafts were given to the transplant recipients, all of whom were children. This specimen consisted of PBMCs, mostly from graft donor cells, obtained 360 days after TCRalphabeta/CD19-depleted stem cell transplant. This TCR was sampled from a male patient between 5 and 17 years old who had a stem cell transplant for acute myeloid leukemia, so the T cells may come from the graft donor.

The sequenced DNA is TGTGCCAGCAGTGGCTCTTCCGGGATCCTCGGCTATAGCAATCAGCCCCAGCATTTT. This sequence encodes CASSGSSGILGYSNQPQHF. Here the chain combines TRBV27 and TRBJ1-5, with no reliable assignment of the D segment. The germline V gene (reference sequence) sets CDR1 to MNHEY and CDR2 to SMNVEV. Trimming removed 5 bases from V and 0 bases from J, leaving 23 bases between the germline ends. Spanning cysteine to phenylalanine, the CDR3 consists of 19 amino acids. The CDR3 DNA has 57 bases and is translated from base 1.